The clone carrying this T cell receptor (beta chain) occurred many times. Its target is not known. The CDR3 has 14 amino acids. The V and J ends lost 2 bases and 4 bases respectively, with 14 bases between them. Germline V CDR1 and CDR2: DFQATT, SNEGSKA (reference sequence). These data originate in a study of Graves' ophthalmopathy and Graves' hyperthyroidism. The overall study: The blood sample was drawn at first diagnosis and before any treatment.

Regarding the study as a whole: The model predicted ophthalmopathy progression with roughly 70% sensitivity and approximately 72% specificity.

As the template, RNA transcripts were used to amplify TCR beta CDR3 regions. Second-round multiplex PCR came after a first-round RT-PCR that employed HTBI primers. TCRdb re-called the multiplex PCR reads through MiXCR, storing one row per CDR3 protein. Of about 210,000 distinct CDR3 sequences listed, approximately 29% are singletons. The chain links TRBV20-1 to TRBJ2-5; no reliable D call. The clonotype was recovered from a man aged 50 or older with Graves' ophthalmopathy. Source material: peripheral blood. CDR3 sequence: CSARNPPPGETQYF. In DNA form, the CDR3 reads TGCAGTGCTAGAAACCCTCCTCCCGGAGAGACCCAGTACTTC.